This paragraph covers one T cell receptor (beta chain) sequence. Its antigen is not identified. The sample comes from a study of cytomegalovirus exposure and HLA in healthy donors. Study-level findings and limits: A likely sequencing artifact accounted for one observed cluster of highly shared sequence variants. Across donors, sequencing depth was assumed by presence/absence analyses to be roughly uniform. Previously analyzed data showed that most TCR beta V segments were productive at a frequency of about 87% or about 30%.

PCR was performed using 60 Vbeta and 13 Jbeta primers. Profiling relied on immunoSEQ multiplex PCR, and the TCRdb table lists in-frame clones only, not all of them. The sample holds tens of thousands of clones, around 80% seen once. CDR3 length equals 17 residues. The germline V and J ends were trimmed by 2 bases and 1 base, with 18 bases remaining between them. Germline CDR1 is SGHTA and CDR2 is FQGNSA. Input material: PBMCs. The chain carries TRBV7-2 and TRBJ2-7; a weak D match, TRBD1 (6 bases). The sequence was obtained from a man aged 50-59 years in good health and CMV-seropositive. For the CDR3, the DNA is TGTGCCAGCAGCTTACAAGGCTTCTTGGACAGTTCCTACGAGCAGTACTTC. This encodes CASSLQGFLDSSYEQYF.